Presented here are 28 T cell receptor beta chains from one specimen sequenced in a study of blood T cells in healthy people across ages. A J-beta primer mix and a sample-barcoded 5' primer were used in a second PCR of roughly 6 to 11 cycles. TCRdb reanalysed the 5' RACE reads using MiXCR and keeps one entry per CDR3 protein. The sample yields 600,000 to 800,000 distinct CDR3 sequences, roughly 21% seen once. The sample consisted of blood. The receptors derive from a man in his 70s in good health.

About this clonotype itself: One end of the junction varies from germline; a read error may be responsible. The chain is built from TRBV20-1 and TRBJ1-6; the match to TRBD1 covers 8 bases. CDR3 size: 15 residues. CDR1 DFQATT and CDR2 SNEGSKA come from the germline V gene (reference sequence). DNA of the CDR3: TGCAGTGCCAGAGATGCGGACAGGGCGAATTCACCCCTCCACTTT. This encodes CSARDADRANSPLHF.

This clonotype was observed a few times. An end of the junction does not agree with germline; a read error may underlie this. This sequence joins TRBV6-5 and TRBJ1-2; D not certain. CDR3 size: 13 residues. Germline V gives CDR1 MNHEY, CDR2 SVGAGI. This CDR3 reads CVSADPGNYGYTF. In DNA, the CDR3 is TGTGTCAGCGCAGACCCGGGTAACTATGGCTACACCTTC.

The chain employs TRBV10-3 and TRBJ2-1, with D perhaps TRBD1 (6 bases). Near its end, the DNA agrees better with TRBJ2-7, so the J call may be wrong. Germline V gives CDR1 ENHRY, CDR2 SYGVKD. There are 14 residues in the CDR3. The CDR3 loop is CAISESDRRYEQYF. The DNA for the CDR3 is TGTGCCATCAGTGAGTCCGACAGGCGGTACGAGCAGTACTTC.

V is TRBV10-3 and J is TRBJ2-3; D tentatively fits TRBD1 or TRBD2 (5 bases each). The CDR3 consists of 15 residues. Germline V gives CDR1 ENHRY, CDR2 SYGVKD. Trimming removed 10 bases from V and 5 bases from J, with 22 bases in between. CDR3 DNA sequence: TGTGCCACTGGGACCGCCAATGGAGGAGGAGATACGCAGTATTTT. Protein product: CATGTANGGGDTQYF.

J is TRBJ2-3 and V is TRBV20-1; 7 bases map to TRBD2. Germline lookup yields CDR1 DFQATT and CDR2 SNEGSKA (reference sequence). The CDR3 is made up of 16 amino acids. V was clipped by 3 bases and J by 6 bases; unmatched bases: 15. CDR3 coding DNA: TGCAGTGCTAGGCCAGCTAGCGGCGAGGGGTGGGATACGCAGTATTTT. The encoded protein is CSARPASGEGWDTQYF.

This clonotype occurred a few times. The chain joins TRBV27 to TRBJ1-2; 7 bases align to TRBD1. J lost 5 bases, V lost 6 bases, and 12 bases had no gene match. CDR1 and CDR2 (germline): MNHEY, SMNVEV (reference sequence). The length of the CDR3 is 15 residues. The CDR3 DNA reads TGTGCCAGCAGGAGTACAGGGGAGAGGGGTTATGGCTACACCTTC. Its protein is CASRSTGERGYGYTF.

The CDR3 is CASSRTSGSGHEQYF. The CDR3 nucleotides read TGTGCCAGTAGTCGGACTAGCGGGAGTGGACACGAGCAGTACTTC. The chain employs TRBV19 and TRBJ2-7, with 13 bases lining up with TRBD2. The CDR3 totals 15 residues. Germline V gene lookup returns CDR1 LNHDA and CDR2 SQIVND (reference sequence). The V and J ends lost 5 bases and 5 bases, in that order; junction bases with no gene match: 6.

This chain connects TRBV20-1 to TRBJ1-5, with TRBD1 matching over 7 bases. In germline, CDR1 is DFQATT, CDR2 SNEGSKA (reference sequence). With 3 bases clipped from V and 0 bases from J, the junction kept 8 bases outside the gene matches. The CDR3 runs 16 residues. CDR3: CSASYSGGPSNQPQHF. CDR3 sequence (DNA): TGCAGTGCTAGTTACTCAGGGGGTCCTAGCAATCAGCCCCAGCATTTT.

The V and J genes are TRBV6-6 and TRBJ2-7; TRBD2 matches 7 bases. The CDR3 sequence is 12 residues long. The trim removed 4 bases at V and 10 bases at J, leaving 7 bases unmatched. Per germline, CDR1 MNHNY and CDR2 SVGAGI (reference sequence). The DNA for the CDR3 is TGTGCCAGCAGTTCTCCTGCGGGAGAACAGTACTTC. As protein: CASSSPAGEQYF.

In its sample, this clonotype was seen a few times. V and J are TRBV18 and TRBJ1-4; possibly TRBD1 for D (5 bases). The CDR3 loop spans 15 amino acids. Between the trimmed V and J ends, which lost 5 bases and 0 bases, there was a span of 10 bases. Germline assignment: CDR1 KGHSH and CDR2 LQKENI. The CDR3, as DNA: TGTGCCAGCTCATCTGACAGTGCAACTAATGAAAAACTGTTTTTT. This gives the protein CASSSDSATNEKLFF.

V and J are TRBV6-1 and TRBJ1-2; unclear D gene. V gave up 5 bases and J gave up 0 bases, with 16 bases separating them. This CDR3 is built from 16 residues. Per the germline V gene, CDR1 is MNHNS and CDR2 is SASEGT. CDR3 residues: CASSQTPVGTNYGYTF. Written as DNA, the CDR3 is TGTGCCAGCAGTCAGACGCCAGTTGGTACTAACTATGGCTACACCTTC.

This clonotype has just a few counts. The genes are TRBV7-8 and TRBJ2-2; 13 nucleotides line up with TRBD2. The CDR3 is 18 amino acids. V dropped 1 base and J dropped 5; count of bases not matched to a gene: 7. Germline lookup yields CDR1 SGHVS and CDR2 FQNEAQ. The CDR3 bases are TGTGCCAGCAGCTTAGTGGGGACTAGCGGGATATATACCGGGGAGCTGTTTTTT. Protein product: CASSLVGTSGIYTGELFF. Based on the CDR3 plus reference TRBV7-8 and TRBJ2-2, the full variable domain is GAGVSQSPRYKVAKRGQDVALRCDPISGHVSLFWYQQALGQGPEFLTYFQNEAQLDKSGLPSDRFFAERPEGSVSTLKIQRTQQEDSAVYLCASSLVGTSGIYTGELFFGEGSRLTVL.

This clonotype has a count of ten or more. The CDR3 DNA follows: TGTGCCAGCAGCTTAGCTTCACGCAGAGAGACCCAGTACTTC. It encodes CASSLASRRETQYF. This chain connects TRBV7-2 to TRBJ2-5; no clear D. The CDR3 contains 14 residues. Trimming shortened V by 0 bases and J by 4 bases, and 9 bases separated the two germline ends. Germline-derived CDR1 and CDR2 are SGHTA and FQGNSA.

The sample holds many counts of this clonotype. As DNA, the CDR3 is TGTGCCAGCAGTTTCTCAGGGAAAGAGACCCAGTACTTC. Translating it yields CASSFSGKETQYF. The J gene is TRBJ2-5, the V gene TRBV12-3 or TRBV12-4, with D perhaps TRBD1 (5 bases). Trimming pared 3 bases from V and 3 bases from J, leaving 8 bases between. The CDR3 is made up of 13 amino acids.

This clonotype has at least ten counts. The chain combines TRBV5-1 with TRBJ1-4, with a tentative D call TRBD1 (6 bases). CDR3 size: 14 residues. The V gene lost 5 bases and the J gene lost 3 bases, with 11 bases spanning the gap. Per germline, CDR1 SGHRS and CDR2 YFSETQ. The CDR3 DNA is TGCGCCAGCAGGCGGGGGGCGTCTAATGAAAAACTGTTTTTT. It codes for CASRRGASNEKLFF.

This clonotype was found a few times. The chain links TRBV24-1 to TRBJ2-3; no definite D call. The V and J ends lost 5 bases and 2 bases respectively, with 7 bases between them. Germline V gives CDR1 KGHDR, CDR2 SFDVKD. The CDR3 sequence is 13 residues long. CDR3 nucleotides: TGTGCCACCAGTGGCAGCTCCACAGATACGCAGTATTTT. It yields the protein CATSGSSTDTQYF.

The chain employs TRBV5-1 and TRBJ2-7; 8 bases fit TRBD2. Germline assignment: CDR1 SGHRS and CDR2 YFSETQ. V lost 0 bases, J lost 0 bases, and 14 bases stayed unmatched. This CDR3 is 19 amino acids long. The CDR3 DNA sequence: TGCGCCAGCAGCTTGGGTTCTGGGTTAGCGGGACCGGACTCCTACGAGCAGTACTTC. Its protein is CASSLGSGLAGPDSYEQYF.

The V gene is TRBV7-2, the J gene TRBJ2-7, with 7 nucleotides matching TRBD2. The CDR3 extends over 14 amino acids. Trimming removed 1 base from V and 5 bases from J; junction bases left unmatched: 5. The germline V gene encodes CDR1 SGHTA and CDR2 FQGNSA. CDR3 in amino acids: CASSLGRERNEQYF. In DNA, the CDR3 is TGTGCCAGCAGCTTAGGGCGGGAGCGGAACGAGCAGTACTTC.

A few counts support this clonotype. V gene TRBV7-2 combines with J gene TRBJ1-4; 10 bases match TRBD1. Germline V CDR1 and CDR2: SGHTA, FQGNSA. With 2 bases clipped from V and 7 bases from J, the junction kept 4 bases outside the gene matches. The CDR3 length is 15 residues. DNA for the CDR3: TGTGCCAGCAGCTTAAGTGGGACAGGGGTTGAAAAACTGTTTTTT. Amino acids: CASSLSGTGVEKLFF.

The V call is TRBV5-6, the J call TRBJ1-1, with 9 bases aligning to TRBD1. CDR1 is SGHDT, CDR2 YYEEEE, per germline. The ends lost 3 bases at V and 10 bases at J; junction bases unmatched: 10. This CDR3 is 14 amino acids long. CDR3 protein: CASSYPGQGKRAFF. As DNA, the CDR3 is TGTGCCAGCAGCTATCCGGGACAGGGTAAAAGAGCTTTCTTT.

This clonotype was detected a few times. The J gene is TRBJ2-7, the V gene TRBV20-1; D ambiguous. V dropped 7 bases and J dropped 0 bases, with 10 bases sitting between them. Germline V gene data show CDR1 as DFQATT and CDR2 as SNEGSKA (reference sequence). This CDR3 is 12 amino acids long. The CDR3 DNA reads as TGCAGTGTCCCAGGTGACTCCTACGAGCAGTACTTC. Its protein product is CSVPGDSYEQYF.

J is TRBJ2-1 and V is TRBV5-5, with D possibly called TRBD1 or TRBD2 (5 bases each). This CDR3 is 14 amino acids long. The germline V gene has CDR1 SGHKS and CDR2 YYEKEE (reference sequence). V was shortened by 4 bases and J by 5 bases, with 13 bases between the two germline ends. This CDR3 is CASSPTGTHNEQFF. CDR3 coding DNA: TGTGCCAGCAGCCCCACCGGGACGCACAATGAGCAGTTCTTC.

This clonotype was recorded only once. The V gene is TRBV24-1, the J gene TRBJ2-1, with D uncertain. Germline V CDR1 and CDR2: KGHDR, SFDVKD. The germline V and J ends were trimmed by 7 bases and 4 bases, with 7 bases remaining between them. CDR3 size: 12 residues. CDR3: CATRGPYNEQFF. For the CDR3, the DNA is TGTGCCACCAGAGGCCCTTACAATGAGCAGTTCTTC.

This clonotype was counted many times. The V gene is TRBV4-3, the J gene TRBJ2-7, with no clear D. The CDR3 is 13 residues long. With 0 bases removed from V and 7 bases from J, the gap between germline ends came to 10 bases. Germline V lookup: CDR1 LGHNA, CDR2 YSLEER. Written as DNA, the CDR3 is TGCGCCAGCAGCCAAGACAGGCATTTGGAGCAGTACTTC. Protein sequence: CASSQDRHLEQYF.

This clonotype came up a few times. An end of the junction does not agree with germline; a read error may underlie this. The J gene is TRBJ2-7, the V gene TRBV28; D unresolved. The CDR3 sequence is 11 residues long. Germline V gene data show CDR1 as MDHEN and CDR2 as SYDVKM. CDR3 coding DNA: TGTGCCAGCAGTTTATACTACGGGCAGTACTTC. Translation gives CASSLYYGQYF.

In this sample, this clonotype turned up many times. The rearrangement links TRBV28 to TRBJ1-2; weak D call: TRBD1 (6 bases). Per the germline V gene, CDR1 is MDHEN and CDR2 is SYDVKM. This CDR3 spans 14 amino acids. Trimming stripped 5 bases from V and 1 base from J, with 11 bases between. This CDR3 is CASSLTGFNYGYTF. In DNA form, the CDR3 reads TGTGCCAGCAGTCTAACAGGGTTTAACTATGGCTACACCTTC.

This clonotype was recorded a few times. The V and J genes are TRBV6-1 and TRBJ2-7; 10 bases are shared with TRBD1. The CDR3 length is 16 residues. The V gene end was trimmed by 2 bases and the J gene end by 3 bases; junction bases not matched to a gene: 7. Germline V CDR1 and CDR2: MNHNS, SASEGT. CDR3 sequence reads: CASSEQSWDRGYEQYF. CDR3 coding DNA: TGTGCCAGCAGTGAACAAAGTTGGGACAGGGGCTACGAGCAGTACTTC.

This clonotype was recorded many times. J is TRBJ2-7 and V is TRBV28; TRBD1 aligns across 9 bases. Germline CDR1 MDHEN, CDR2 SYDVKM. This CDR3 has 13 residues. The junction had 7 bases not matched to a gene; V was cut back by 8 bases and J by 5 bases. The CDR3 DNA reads TGTGCCAGCCTAGGGACAGGGCTCGACGAGCAGTACTTC. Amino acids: CASLGTGLDEQYF.